One and the same sample provided the 14 T cell receptor beta chains below, sequenced in a study of T cell responses to AZD1222 COVID-19 vaccine. Assay: immunoSEQ multiplex PCR; the TCRdb copy retains only in-frame clones and omits some. The sample consists of 95,000 to 130,000 clones, roughly 88% of them appearing once. The material sequenced was peripheral blood, taken on day 0 of AZD1222 vaccination. Every receptor here comes from an adult in good health.

This clone was seen once. The gene calls are TRBV5-4 and TRBJ2-7; no clear D. Germline values: CDR1 SGHNT, CDR2 YYREEE (reference sequence). CDR3 length: 16 amino acids. Trimming stripped 2 bases from V and 1 base from J, with 16 bases between. CDR3 DNA: TGTGCCAGCAGCTTCGGTTTGGTGGGCCGATCCTACGAGCAGTACTTC. This encodes CASSFGLVGRSYEQYF.

V gene TRBV7-2 combines with J gene TRBJ2-6; TRBD1 might be the D (6 bases). V was cut by 5 bases and J by 3 bases, with 11 bases left in between. In germline, CDR1 is SGHTA, CDR2 FQGNSA. This CDR3 has 15 residues. The CDR3 sequence: CASSQGGLGANVLTF. CDR3 DNA sequence: TGTGCCAGCAGCCAAGGGGGTCTTGGGGCCAACGTCCTGACTTTC. The entire variable domain, with the rest obtained from reference TRBV7-2 and TRBJ2-6, is as follows: GAGVSQSPSNKVTEKGKDVELRCDPISGHTALYWYRQSLGQGLEFLIYFQGNSAPDKSGLPSDRFSAERTGGSVSTLTIQRTQQEDSAVYLCASSQGGLGANVLTFGAGSRLTVL.

The CDR3 protein is CASSQEGNRQGKLFF. In DNA form, the CDR3 reads TGCGCCAGCAGCCAAGAAGGGAATCGCCAGGGGAAACTGTTTTTT. This chain uses TRBV4-3 with TRBJ1-4, with D possibly matching TRBD1 (6 bases). Germline V lookup: CDR1 LGHNA, CDR2 YSLEER. CDR3 length: 15 residues. Trimming took off 0 bases at V and 11 bases at J, with 16 bases between the two ends.

Only one count was recorded for this clone. The chain links TRBV5-1 to TRBJ1-2; D might be TRBD1 (5 bases). The CDR3 loop spans 13 amino acids. Germline-derived CDR1 and CDR2 are SGHRS and YFSETQ. V dropped 2 bases and J dropped 5 bases, with 10 bases sitting between them. The CDR3 DNA reads TGCGCCAGCAGCTTACAGGCTTCTTATGGCTACACCTTC. Its protein product is CASSLQASYGYTF.

The chain carries TRBV18 and TRBJ2-7, with D unclear. This CDR3 is 22 amino acids long. Germline CDR1 KGHSH, CDR2 LQKENI. The V end was cut by 1 base, the J end by 4 bases, with 35 bases between. The CDR3 spells CASSPLQAPDRFTFGARYEQYF. The CDR3 DNA follows: TGTGCCAGCTCACCACTTCAGGCACCCGATCGTTTTACATTTGGCGCCCGATACGAGCAGTACTTC.

The chain carries TRBV7-2 and TRBJ1-2, with D perhaps matching TRBD1 (5 bases). V was pared by 2 bases and J by 7 bases, with 14 bases between. The CDR3 covers 14 residues. The germline CDR1 and CDR2 sequences are SGHTA and FQGNSA. The CDR3 nucleotides read TGTGCCAGCAGCTTACAGGGAAGAAGGGCTGGCTACACCTTC. This translates into CASSLQGRRAGYTF.

The V gene is TRBV27, the J gene TRBJ1-1, with TRBD1 identical over 7 bases. V trimming: 3 bases; J trimming: 4 bases; junction bases outside the gene matches: 5. Germline V lookup: CDR1 MNHEY, CDR2 SMNVEV (reference sequence). This CDR3 has 14 amino acids. CDR3 coding DNA: TGTGCCAGCAGTTTCGACAGGGAAGGCACTGAAGCTTTCTTT. Protein product: CASSFDREGTEAFF.

The rearrangement uses TRBV5-5 and TRBJ1-5, with D hard to call. Trimming took 2 bases from V and 1 from J, leaving 16 bases between them. This CDR3 has 17 amino acids. Germline V CDR1 and CDR2: SGHKS, YYEKEE (reference sequence). This CDR3 reads CASSLRGPGVSNQPQHF. CDR3 DNA: TGTGCCAGCAGCTTAAGAGGGCCTGGGGTAAGCAATCAGCCCCAGCATTTT.

This chain uses TRBV7-2 with TRBJ1-6, with no clear D. Trimming removed 4 bases from V and 10 bases from J, with 8 bases in between. The CDR3 covers 12 residues. The germline gives CDR1 SGHTA, CDR2 FQGNSA. CDR3 loop: CASSSVGSPLHF. In DNA, the CDR3 is TGTGCCAGCAGCTCTGTGGGCTCACCCCTCCACTTT.

This clone has more than one count but fewer than ten. In DNA form, the CDR3 reads TGTGCCTGGAGTCTAAGGCGACGGGGCGGCAATCAGCCCCAGCATTTT. Amino acids: CAWSLRRRGGNQPQHF. This chain connects TRBV30 to TRBJ1-5; D perhaps matches TRBD1 (5 bases). This CDR3 contains 16 residues. Trimming removed 2 bases at V and 2 bases at J, with 16 bases between. CDR1 is GTSNPN and CDR2 is SVGIG in the germline V gene (reference sequence).

The chain combines TRBV13 with TRBJ2-1; 10 nucleotides agree with TRBD1. Looked up from germline, CDR1 is PRHDT and CDR2 is FYEKMQ (reference sequence). The CDR3 runs 15 residues. The V and J ends lost 8 bases and 3 bases, in that order; junction bases with no gene match: 7. This CDR3 reads CASAPRDRGYNEQFF. CDR3 in DNA: TGTGCCAGCGCCCCGCGGGACAGGGGCTACAATGAGCAGTTCTTC.

This chain connects TRBV7-8 to TRBJ2-7; D call uncertain. CDR1 SGHVS and CDR2 FQNEAQ come from the germline V gene. Trimming shortened V by 5 bases and J by 2 bases, and 4 bases separated the two germline ends. The CDR3 sequence is 11 residues long. The CDR3 spells CASSPAYEQYF. The CDR3 DNA is TGTGCCAGCAGCCCAGCCTACGAGCAGTACTTC. The variable domain in full, with the rest retrieved from reference TRBV7-8 and TRBJ2-7, is GAGVSQSPRYKVAKRGQDVALRCDPISGHVSLFWYQQALGQGPEFLTYFQNEAQLDKSGLPSDRFFAERPEGSVSTLKIQRTQQEDSAVYLCASSPAYEQYFGPGTRLTVT.

In this sample, this clone turned up once. The CDR3 region is CATSRAGSGPSYEQYF. CDR3 DNA: TGTGCCACCAGCAGAGCGGGTAGCGGGCCGTCCTACGAGCAGTACTTC. The V and J genes are TRBV15 and TRBJ2-7, with 7 bases that match TRBD2. Looked up from germline, CDR1 is LNHNV and CDR2 is YYDKDF (reference sequence). The CDR3 consists of 16 residues. The J segment lost 1 base and the V segment lost 1 base, leaving 7 bases of the junction unmatched.

The CDR3 here is CASGQPATNEKLFF. DNA for the CDR3: TGTGCCAGCGGACAACCAGCAACTAATGAAAAACTGTTTTTT. The V and J genes are TRBV6-5 and TRBJ1-4, with TRBD1 as a possible D gene (5 bases). V lost 8 bases and J lost 0, with 10 bases in between. CDR3 length equals 14 residues. CDR1 is MNHEY and CDR2 is SVGAGI in the germline V gene.